A selection of T cell receptor beta chains follows, all from one sample in a study of blood T cell repertoires in COVID-19. Generated by immunoSEQ multiplex PCR, the TCRdb table keeps only in-frame clones and is missing some. Altogether about 160,000 clones are present, 92% being singletons, with the ten largest covering 4.8%. Sequencing used peripheral blood. Receptor source: a man aged 25-40 years with COVID-19, enrolled during active disease. Each CDR3 is given with its conserved first and last residue. The order of the fields is J gene, V gene, clone size, D gene, CDR3 protein, CDR3 DNA. D genes are given only for firm matches. Where a row states a size, it is once, few, many or the class of an expanded clone; other rows omit it.

J gene: TRBJ2-1
V gene: TRBV2
clone size: .
D gene: TRBD2
CDR3 protein: CASSGPGTSGRALSYNEQFF
CDR3 DNA: TGTGCCAGCAGTGGCCCAGGGACTAGCGGGAGGGCCCTAAGCTACAATGAGCAGTTCTTC

J gene: TRBJ1-6
V gene: TRBV6-2/TRBV6-3
clone size: .
D gene: TRBD1
CDR3 protein: CASSLQGASYSPLHF
CDR3 DNA: TGTGCCAGCAGTCTACAGGGGGCCTCCTATTCACCCCTCCACTTT

J gene: TRBJ2-1
V gene: TRBV7-2
clone size: .
D gene: .
CDR3 protein: CASSLDKDNEQFF
CDR3 DNA: TGTGCCAGCAGCTTGGACAAGGACAATGAGCAGTTCTTC

J gene: TRBJ1-4
V gene: TRBV2
clone size: .
D gene: TRBD1
CDR3 protein: CASSEGQWIEKLFF
CDR3 DNA: TGTGCCAGCAGTGAGGGACAGTGGATTGAAAAACTGTTTTTT

J gene: TRBJ2-1
V gene: TRBV2
clone size: .
D gene: .
CDR3 protein: CASRSREMRAYNEQFF
CDR3 DNA: TGTGCCAGCAGGAGTAGGGAAATGAGGGCCTACAATGAGCAGTTCTTC

J gene: TRBJ1-6
V gene: TRBV6-1
clone size: once
D gene: .
CDR3 protein: CASSEKGRRSSYNSPLHF
CDR3 DNA: TGTGCCAGCAGTGAAAAGGGGAGGCGGAGCTCCTATAATTCACCCCTCCACTTT

J gene: TRBJ2-2
V gene: TRBV24-1
clone size: .
D gene: TRBD2
CDR3 protein: CATSDPTSGGNTGELFF
CDR3 DNA: TGTGCCACCAGTGACCCGACTAGCGGAGGGAACACCGGGGAGCTGTTTTTT

J gene: TRBJ2-2
V gene: TRBV11-3
clone size: .
D gene: TRBD2
CDR3 protein: CASSYLGGTSGSRTGELFF
CDR3 DNA: TGTGCCAGCAGCTACCTCGGAGGGACTAGCGGGAGTCGCACCGGGGAGCTGTTTTTT

J gene: TRBJ2-3
V gene: TRBV7-6
clone size: .
D gene: TRBD2
CDR3 protein: CASSPPSGSYQDTQYF
CDR3 DNA: TGTGCCAGCAGTCCACCTAGCGGGAGTTATCAAGATACGCAGTATTTT

J gene: TRBJ2-5
V gene: TRBV24-1
clone size: .
D gene: .
CDR3 protein: CATSLQGPGAQYF
CDR3 DNA: TGTGCCACCAGTCTTCAGGGTCCCGGTGCCCAGTACTTC

J gene: TRBJ1-5
V gene: TRBV27
clone size: .
D gene: TRBD1
CDR3 protein: CASSLGTGAPYQPQHF
CDR3 DNA: TGTGCCAGCAGTTTAGGGACAGGGGCTCCCTATCAGCCCCAGCATTTT

J gene: TRBJ1-6
V gene: TRBV7-8
clone size: .
D gene: .
CDR3 protein: CASSLRRELYNSPLHF
CDR3 DNA: TGTGCCAGCAGTTTAAGACGGGAACTCTATAATTCACCCCTCCACTTT

J gene: TRBJ1-2
V gene: TRBV7-3
clone size: .
D gene: .
CDR3 protein: CASSDGLEESYTF
CDR3 DNA: TGTGCCAGCAGCGATGGACTGGAGGAAAGCTACACCTTC

J gene: TRBJ2-3
V gene: TRBV4-3
clone size: once
D gene: .
CDR3 protein: CASSQTGAGGDTQYF
CDR3 DNA: TGCGCCAGCAGCCAAACTGGGGCCGGAGGGGATACGCAGTATTTT

J gene: TRBJ2-3
V gene: TRBV11-2
clone size: .
D gene: TRBD2
CDR3 protein: CASSLVASGITDTQYF
CDR3 DNA: TGTGCCAGCAGCTTAGTCGCTAGCGGAATCACAGATACGCAGTATTTT

J gene: TRBJ1-1
V gene: TRBV28
clone size: .
D gene: .
CDR3 protein: CASRGQLSTEAFF
CDR3 DNA: TGTGCCAGCAGAGGACAGCTGAGCACTGAAGCTTTCTTT

J gene: TRBJ2-1
V gene: TRBV4-2
clone size: .
D gene: .
CDR3 protein: CASSPRGGVHNEQFF
CDR3 DNA: TGTGCCAGCAGCCCTCGGGGCGGGGTACACAATGAGCAGTTCTTC

J gene: TRBJ2-1
V gene: TRBV21-1
clone size: once
D gene: .
CDR3 protein: CASSQTSGGIEQFF
CDR3 DNA: TGTGCCAGCAGCCAGACTAGCGGGGGGATTGAGCAGTTCTTC

J gene: TRBJ2-5
V gene: TRBV5-1
clone size: .
D gene: TRBD2
CDR3 protein: CASSPSGGAEETQYF
CDR3 DNA: TGCGCCAGCTCCCCTAGCGGGGGGGCCGAGGAGACCCAGTACTTC

J gene: TRBJ2-7
V gene: TRBV5-1
clone size: .
D gene: .
CDR3 protein: CASSLAVGNYEQYF
CDR3 DNA: TGCGCCAGCAGCTTGGCCGTCGGGAACTACGAGCAGTACTTC

J gene: TRBJ2-2
V gene: TRBV12-5
clone size: .
D gene: .
CDR3 protein: CASSISGSAGELFF
CDR3 DNA: TGTGCTAGCAGCATATCGGGGTCGGCCGGGGAGCTGTTTTTT

J gene: TRBJ2-2
V gene: TRBV19
clone size: .
D gene: .
CDR3 protein: CASSIDSATGELFF
CDR3 DNA: TGTGCCAGTAGTATTGACAGTGCCACCGGGGAGCTGTTTTTT

J gene: TRBJ2-1
V gene: TRBV10-1
clone size: once
D gene: .
CDR3 protein: CASSLGGPYNEQFF
CDR3 DNA: TGCGCCAGCAGTTTGGGGGGGCCCTACAATGAGCAGTTCTTC

J gene: TRBJ2-7
V gene: TRBV27
clone size: .
D gene: TRBD2
CDR3 protein: CASSFSGTFYEQYF
CDR3 DNA: TGTGCCAGCAGTTTTAGCGGGACGTTCTACGAGCAGTACTTC

J gene: TRBJ1-2
V gene: TRBV4-3
clone size: .
D gene: TRBD1
CDR3 protein: CASSPGRGPHGYTF
CDR3 DNA: TGCGCCAGCAGCCCGGGCAGGGGGCCTCATGGCTACACCTTC

J gene: TRBJ2-7
V gene: TRBV5-4
clone size: .
D gene: TRBD2
CDR3 protein: CASSPSLRGVSYEQYF
CDR3 DNA: TGTGCCAGCAGCCCGTCTTTGCGGGGGGTCTCCTACGAGCAGTACTTC

J gene: TRBJ1-1
V gene: TRBV29-1
clone size: .
D gene: .
CDR3 protein: CSVRLTMNTEAFF
CDR3 DNA: TGCAGCGTTCGTCTCACTATGAACACTGAAGCTTTCTTT

J gene: TRBJ1-2
V gene: TRBV19
clone size: .
D gene: TRBD1
CDR3 protein: CASNPGQGAGGYTF
CDR3 DNA: TGTGCCAGCAACCCGGGACAGGGGGCTGGGGGCTACACCTTC

J gene: TRBJ2-7
V gene: TRBV3-1/TRBV3-2
clone size: .
D gene: .
CDR3 protein: CASSQDLDKGSYEQYF
CDR3 DNA: TGTGCCAGCAGCCAAGATTTGGACAAAGGGTCCTACGAGCAGTACTTC

J gene: TRBJ2-3
V gene: TRBV6-1
clone size: .
D gene: TRBD2
CDR3 protein: CASSEGTSGGADTQYF
CDR3 DNA: TGTGCCAGCAGTGAAGGGACTAGCGGGGGGGCAGATACGCAGTATTTT

J gene: TRBJ2-3
V gene: TRBV7-9
clone size: .
D gene: TRBD1
CDR3 protein: CASSSQGTADTQYF
CDR3 DNA: TGTGCCAGCAGTTCACAGGGGACAGCAGATACGCAGTATTTT